Following are 26 T cell receptor beta chains from one sample sequenced in a study of blood T cell repertoires in COVID-19. Profiled with immunoSEQ multiplex PCR; TCRdb holds only in-frame clones, not every one. The sample lists approximately 250,000 clones; approximately 88% were seen once. Sequencing was carried out using PBMCs or T cells enriched from blood (not recorded which). Receptors originate from a woman aged 40 to 50 with acute COVID-19.

V usage is TRBV27 and J usage is TRBJ1-5; 7 bases line up with TRBD1. With V trimmed by 7 bases and J by 7 bases, 7 bases remained unmatched. This CDR3 comprises 13 residues. Germline-derived CDR1 and CDR2 are MNHEY and SMNVEV (reference sequence). The CDR3 sequence: CASNRTGRQPQHF. CDR3 in DNA: TGTGCCAGCAATCGGACAGGTCGCCAGCCCCAGCATTTT.

This chain joins TRBV4-1 and TRBJ2-1; TRBD2 agrees at 11 bases. The germline V gene has CDR1 MGHRA and CDR2 YSYEKL. The V gene end was trimmed by 1 base and the J gene end by 5 bases; junction bases not matched to a gene: 7. There are 17 residues in the CDR3. Here the CDR3 reads CASSQGLRLAGHNEQFF. As DNA, the CDR3 is TGCGCCAGCAGCCAAGGATTGCGACTAGCGGGGCACAATGAGCAGTTCTTC.

CDR3 amino acids: CASSGRAGTGTSPLHF. In nucleotides, the CDR3 is TGTGCCAGTAGTGGTAGAGCCGGGACAGGGACCTCACCCCTCCACTTT. V usage is TRBV19 and J usage is TRBJ1-6; TRBD1 matches 9 bases. Germline values: CDR1 LNHDA, CDR2 SQIVND (reference sequence). The CDR3 runs 16 residues. J gave up 10 bases and V 5 bases, and 12 bases lay outside the gene matches.

V is TRBV7-9 and J is TRBJ2-5, with a weak D call TRBD1 (6 bases). Looked up from germline, CDR1 is SEHNR and CDR2 is FQNEAQ (reference sequence). The CDR3 has 16 amino acids. V was trimmed by 5 bases and J by 5 bases, leaving 21 bases between them. Here the CDR3 reads CASSLRDTNLGETQYF. In DNA form, the CDR3 reads TGTGCCAGCAGCCTCCGGGACACCAACCTCGGGGAGACCCAGTACTTC.

CDR3 amino acids: CASSQATVSGNTIYF. The DNA of the CDR3 is TGTGCCAGCAGCCAAGCAACGGTCTCTGGAAACACCATATATTTT. V is TRBV3-1 (or the pseudogene TRBV3-2) and J is TRBJ1-3; D gene ambiguous. This CDR3 is 15 amino acids long. CDR1 and CDR2 from the germline V gene are LGHDT and YNNKEL (reference sequence). The ends were cut back, 1 base at V and 0 bases at J, with 7 bases in the middle.

This rearrangement joins TRBV18 to TRBJ1-4; 8 positions agree with TRBD1. Germline V lookup: CDR1 KGHSH, CDR2 LQKENI. CDR3 length: 16 residues. After removal of 3 bases from V and 0 bases from J, the junction contained 3 bases not matched to a gene. The CDR3 DNA sequence: TGTGCCAGCTCACCGACAGGGGCTGCAACTAATGAAAAACTGTTTTTT. This encodes CASSPTGAATNEKLFF.

The chain recombines TRBV7-8 with TRBJ1-1; TRBD1 matches at 9 bases. Germline CDR1 reads SGHVS; CDR2 reads FQNEAQ. The CDR3 totals 14 residues. Germline trimming cut 6 bases from V and 5 bases from J; bases unmatched to any gene: 7. The chain's CDR3 is CASRQNRGLTEAFF. CDR3 bases: TGTGCCAGCAGGCAAAACAGGGGGCTTACTGAAGCTTTCTTT.

A single count supports this clone. The J gene is TRBJ1-5, the V gene TRBV10-3; D is uncertain. The CDR3 contains 13 residues. Trimming took 6 bases from V and 3 from J, leaving 9 bases between them. Germline CDR1 ENHRY, CDR2 SYGVKD. The CDR3 DNA reads as TGTGCCATCAGGGACTTCCCCAATCAGCCCCAGCATTTT. The encoded protein is CAIRDFPNQPQHF.

V and J are TRBV5-8 and TRBJ2-3, with 11 bases aligning to TRBD1. CDR3 size: 18 residues. Germline-derived CDR1 and CDR2 are SGHTS and YDEGEE. The J segment lost 4 bases and the V segment lost 2 bases, leaving 12 bases of the junction unmatched. In DNA form, the CDR3 reads TGTGCCAGCAGCTTCGGGACAGGGGGGAGTGTGAAGGCAGATACGCAGTATTTT. Amino acids: CASSFGTGGSVKADTQYF.

The chain couples TRBV6-1 to TRBJ1-3; D is uncertain. V lost 1 base to trimming and J lost 2 bases, with 12 bases between them. Germline assignment: CDR1 MNHNS and CDR2 SASEGT. This CDR3 region has 16 residues. CDR3 protein: CASSEGGSQTGNTIYF. For the CDR3, the DNA is TGTGCCAGCAGTGAAGGAGGGTCTCAGACTGGAAACACCATATATTTT.

This clone has just one count. In DNA form, the CDR3 reads TGTGCCAGCAGCCGGATGGTGGGACTGGGGGGAGATACGCAGTATTTT. Its translation is CASSRMVGLGGDTQYF. The chain uses TRBV6-2 or TRBV6-3 and TRBJ2-3; D might be TRBD2 (6 bases). Germline V gene data show CDR1 as MNHEY and CDR2 as SVGEGT. The CDR3 is 16 amino acids. The germline V and J ends were trimmed by 6 bases and 5 bases, with 21 bases remaining between them.

The table lists this clone with a count of one. The genes are TRBV2 and TRBJ2-4; D perhaps matches TRBD2 (5 bases). Trimming cost V 7 bases and J 9 bases, with 16 bases left between them. CDR1 is SNHLY and CDR2 is FYNNEI in the germline V gene. This CDR3 spans 13 amino acids. The CDR3 loop reads CASITGISGIQYF. Here the CDR3 DNA reads TGTGCCAGCATTACCGGGATCTCGGGCATTCAGTACTTC.

The chain is built from TRBV11-3 and TRBJ2-1; possible D gene TRBD2, 5 bases. There are 12 residues in the CDR3. Per germline, CDR1 SGHNT and CDR2 YENEEA. V gave up 5 bases and J gave up 8 bases, with 10 bases separating them. The CDR3 DNA reads TGTGCCAGCAGCCGACGGCGGGATGAGCAGTTCTTC. Translating it yields CASSRRRDEQFF. Using reference TRBV11-3 and TRBJ2-1 for the parts outside the CDR3, the full variable domain is EAGVVQSPRYKIIEKKQPVAFWCNPISGHNTLYWYLQNLGQGPELLIRYENEEAVDDSQLPKDRFSAERLKGVDSTLKIQPAELGDSAVYLCASSRRRDEQFFGPGTRLTVL.

V is TRBV9 and J is TRBJ2-3; the match to TRBD1 covers 10 bases. This CDR3 region has 16 residues. Unmatched junction bases numbered 6, after V lost 4 bases and J lost 1 base. Germline V gene sequence: CDR1 SGDLS, CDR2 YYNGEE. The CDR3 here is CASSLPGTGGTDTQYF. CDR3 DNA: TGTGCCAGCAGCTTACCCGGGACAGGGGGCACAGATACGCAGTATTTT.

V usage is TRBV12-3 or TRBV12-4 and J usage is TRBJ1-2; D possibly corresponds to TRBD1 (6 bases). Trimming removed 3 bases from V and 6 bases from J, with 11 bases in between. The CDR3 covers 13 residues. Here the CDR3 DNA reads TGTGCCAGCAGTTTTGGGGGGGCGCATGGCTACACCTTC. Translating it yields CASSFGGAHGYTF.

The J gene is TRBJ2-5, the V gene TRBV6-6; no clear D. Germline V CDR1 and CDR2: MNHNY, SVGAGI (reference sequence). Trimming shortened V by 6 bases and J by 2 bases, and 10 bases separated the two germline ends. The CDR3 spans 13 residues. CDR3 coding DNA: TGTGCCAGCAGAAATCCAGGTCAAGAGACCCAGTACTTC. Its protein product is CASRNPGQETQYF.

The chain combines TRBV19 with TRBJ2-2; D might be TRBD2 (5 bases). CDR3 size: 15 residues. CDR1 LNHDA and CDR2 SQIVND come from the germline V gene (reference sequence). Trimming left V 4 bases short and J 6 bases short, with 15 bases between. CDR3 in DNA: TGTGCCAGTAGTAGAGGGCCAGGTAGACCCGGGGAGCTGTTTTTT. Its translation: CASSRGPGRPGELFF.

V usage is TRBV5-1 and J usage is TRBJ2-3; 8 bases are a match to TRBD2. Looked up from germline, CDR1 is SGHRS and CDR2 is YFSETQ. This CDR3 comprises 16 residues. Trimming at V came to 0 bases and at J to 6 bases, leaving 9 bases not matched to a gene. As DNA, the CDR3 is TGCGCCAGCAGCTTGGCCCTCGCGGGGGGCGGGGATACGCAGTATTTT. It specifies CASSLALAGGGDTQYF. Drawing the rest from reference TRBV5-1 and TRBJ2-3, the complete variable domain is KAGVTQTPRYLIKTRGQQVTLSCSPISGHRSVSWYQQTPGQGLQFLFEYFSETQRNKGNFPGRFSGRQFSNSRSEMNVSTLELGDSALYLCASSLALAGGGDTQYFGPGTRLTVL.

This clone was picked up one time. J is TRBJ1-1 and V is TRBV9; D remains ambiguous. CDR1 and CDR2 (germline): SGDLS, YYNGEE. Deletions cut 4 bases from V and 1 base from J, with 14 bases between. The CDR3 contains 15 residues. The CDR3 protein is CASSLGGSKNTEAFF. CDR3 coding DNA: TGTGCCAGCAGCCTCGGAGGGTCTAAGAACACTGAAGCTTTCTTT.

The CDR3 region is CASSPQGANTGELFF. CDR3 bases: TGTGCCAGCAGCCCCCAGGGCGCGAACACCGGGGAGCTGTTTTTT. The chain carries TRBV7-2 and TRBJ2-2; tentative D call: TRBD1 (5 bases). In germline, CDR1 is SGHTA, CDR2 FQGNSA. V lost 5 bases, J lost 0 bases, and 10 bases lay in between. The CDR3 contains 15 residues.

J is TRBJ1-2 and V is TRBV7-2; TRBD1 is a possible D gene (5 bases). V was shortened by 4 bases and J by 4 bases, with 16 bases between the two germline ends. The CDR3 has 15 amino acids. Germline values: CDR1 SGHTA, CDR2 FQGNSA. The DNA for the CDR3 is TGTGCCAGCAGCTCCATCCCCGGGACTATCTATGGCTACACCTTC. This encodes CASSSIPGTIYGYTF.

The chain carries TRBV6-2 or TRBV6-3 and TRBJ1-5; perhaps TRBD1 as D (5 bases). This CDR3 is built from 15 residues. V was shortened by 2 bases and J by 9 bases, with 17 bases between the two germline ends. Germline lookup yields CDR1 MNHEY and CDR2 SVGEGT. The CDR3 DNA reads TGTGCCAGCAGTTACGAGTCGACGGGGGGTGGGCCCCAGCATTTT. Protein product: CASSYESTGGGPQHF.

The rearrangement links TRBV18 to TRBJ2-7; 9 nucleotides match TRBD1. CDR1 and CDR2 from the germline V gene are KGHSH and LQKENI. Trimming took 3 bases from V and 1 from J; bases not matched to a gene: 4. This CDR3 is 15 amino acids long. CDR3 protein: CASSPQQGASYEQYF. CDR3 coding DNA: TGTGCCAGCTCACCGCAACAGGGGGCATCCTACGAGCAGTACTTC.

V and J are TRBV7-2 and TRBJ1-2; the D gene is possibly TRBD1 (6 bases). Trimming cost V 7 bases and J 0 bases, with 12 bases left between them. The CDR3 is made up of 14 amino acids. Per the germline V gene, CDR1 is SGHTA and CDR2 is FQGNSA. CDR3 region: CASTLRGSNYGYTF. The CDR3 bases are TGTGCCAGCACCTTGAGGGGGTCTAACTATGGCTACACCTTC.

The chain uses TRBV7-9 and TRBJ1-2; 9 nucleotides agree with TRBD1. V was pared by 0 bases and J by 3 bases, with 8 bases of the junction left unmatched. Germline-derived CDR1 and CDR2 are SEHNR and FQNEAQ (reference sequence). This CDR3 has 17 amino acids. CDR3 amino acids: CASSLAVTGGLDYGYTF. In DNA, the CDR3 is TGTGCCAGCAGCTTAGCTGTGACAGGGGGGCTCGACTATGGCTACACCTTC. Full variable domain (rest looked up from reference TRBV7-9 and TRBJ1-2): DTGVSQNPRHKITKRGQNVTFRCDPISEHNRLYWYRQTLGQGPEFLTYFQNEAQLEKSRLLSDRFSAERPKGSFSTLEIQRTEQGDSAMYLCASSLAVTGGLDYGYTFGSGTRLTVV.

The chain combines TRBV6-2 or TRBV6-3 with TRBJ2-7; D is unclear. The V gene's germline CDR1 is MNHEY and CDR2 SVGEGT. The V end was cut by 5 bases, the J end by 6 bases, with 17 bases between. The CDR3 covers 14 residues. The CDR3 reads CASSQSLMAAEQYF. The CDR3 DNA sequence: TGTGCCAGCAGTCAGTCGTTGATGGCGGCCGAGCAGTACTTC.